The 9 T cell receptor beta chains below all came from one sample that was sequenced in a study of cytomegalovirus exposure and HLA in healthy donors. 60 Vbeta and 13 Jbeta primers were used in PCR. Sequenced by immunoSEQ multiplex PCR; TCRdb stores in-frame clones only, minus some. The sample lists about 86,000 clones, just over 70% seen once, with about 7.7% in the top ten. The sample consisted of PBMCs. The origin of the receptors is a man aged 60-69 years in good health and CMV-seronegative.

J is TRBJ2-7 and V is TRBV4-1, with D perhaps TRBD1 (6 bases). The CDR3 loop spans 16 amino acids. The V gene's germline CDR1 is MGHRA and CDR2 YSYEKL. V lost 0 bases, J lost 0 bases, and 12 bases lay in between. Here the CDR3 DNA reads TGCGCCAGCAGCCAAGACGGGCCAGGGGTCTCCTACGAGCAGTACTTC. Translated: CASSQDGPGVSYEQYF.

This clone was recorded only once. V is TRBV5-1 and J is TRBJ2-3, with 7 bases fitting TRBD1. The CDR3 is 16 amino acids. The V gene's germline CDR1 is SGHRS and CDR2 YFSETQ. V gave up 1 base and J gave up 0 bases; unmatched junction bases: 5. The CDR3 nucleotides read TGCGCCAGCAGCTTGAAGACAGGGTGGAGCACAGATACGCAGTATTTT. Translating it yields CASSLKTGWSTDTQYF.

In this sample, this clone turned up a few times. This CDR3 is CASSTSGGRGQPQHF. CDR3 DNA sequence: TGTGCCAGTAGTACATCGGGAGGCCGGGGTCAGCCCCAGCATTTT. The rearrangement links TRBV19 to TRBJ1-5; unclear D gene. Germline V CDR1 and CDR2: LNHDA, SQIVND (reference sequence). The CDR3 has 15 amino acids. V lost 4 bases and J 6 bases, leaving 16 bases between the germline ends.

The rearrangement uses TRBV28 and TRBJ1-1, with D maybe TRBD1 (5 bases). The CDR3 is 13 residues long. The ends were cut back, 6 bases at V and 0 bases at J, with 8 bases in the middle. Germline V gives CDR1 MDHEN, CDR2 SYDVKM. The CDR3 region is CASRKTVNTEAFF. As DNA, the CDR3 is TGTGCCAGCAGAAAGACAGTGAACACTGAAGCTTTCTTT.

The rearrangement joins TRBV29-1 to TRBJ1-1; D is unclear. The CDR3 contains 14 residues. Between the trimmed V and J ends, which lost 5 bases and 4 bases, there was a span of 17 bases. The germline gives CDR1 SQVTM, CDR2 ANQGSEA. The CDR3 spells CSVLTKLRGTEAFF. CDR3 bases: TGCAGCGTTCTAACGAAACTCCGGGGCACTGAAGCTTTCTTT.

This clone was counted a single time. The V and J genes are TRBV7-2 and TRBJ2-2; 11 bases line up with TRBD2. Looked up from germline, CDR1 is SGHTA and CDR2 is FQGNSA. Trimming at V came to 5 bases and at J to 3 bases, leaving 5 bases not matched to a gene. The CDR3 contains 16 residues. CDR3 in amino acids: CASSPSSGGYTGELFF. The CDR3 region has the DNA TGTGCCAGCAGCCCTTCTAGCGGGGGGTACACCGGGGAGCTGTTTTTT.

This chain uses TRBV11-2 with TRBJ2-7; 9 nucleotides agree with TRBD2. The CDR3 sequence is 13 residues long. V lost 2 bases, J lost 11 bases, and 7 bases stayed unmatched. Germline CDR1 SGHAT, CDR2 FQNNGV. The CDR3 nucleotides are TGTGCCAGCAGCTTACTAGCGGGAATAAGGGAGTACTTC. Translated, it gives CASSLLAGIREYF.

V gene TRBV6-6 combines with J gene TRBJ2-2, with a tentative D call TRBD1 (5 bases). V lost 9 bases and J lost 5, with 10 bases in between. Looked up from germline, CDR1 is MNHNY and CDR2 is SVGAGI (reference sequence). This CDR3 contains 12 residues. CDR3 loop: CASARGTGELFF. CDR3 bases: TGTGCCAGTGCAAGGGGTACCGGGGAGCTGTTTTTT.

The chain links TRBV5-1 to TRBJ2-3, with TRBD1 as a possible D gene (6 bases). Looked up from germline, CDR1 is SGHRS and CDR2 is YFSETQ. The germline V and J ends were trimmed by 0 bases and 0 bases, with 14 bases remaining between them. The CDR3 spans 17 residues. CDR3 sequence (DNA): TGCGCCAGCAGCTTGGGTTATGGGACACTTAGCACAGATACGCAGTATTTT. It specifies CASSLGYGTLSTDTQYF.